This T cell receptor beta chain is drawn from a study of T cells in Graves' hyperthyroidism and ophthalmopathy (dated by TCRdb to between 2018 and 2021). A note on the overall study: Peripheral blood samples were taken at initial diagnosis, before any treatment was given. In six Graves' hyperthyroidism patients, the study also compared T-cell repertoires from thyroid tissue with T-cell repertoires from blood. The 85 to 100 discovery patients were divided at random into training and test sets in a 7:3 ratio. Prospective prediction of ophthalmopathy was tested in an independent validation cohort of some 20 hyperthyroidism patients and some 17 patients who later progressed to ophthalmopathy. To identify distinguishing TCR V-J signatures, a discovery cohort of some 100 patients was used, comprising 40 to 45 with Graves' ophthalmopathy and 57 with stable Graves' hyperthyroidism. The paper describes TCR Vbeta CDR3 sequencing of 120 to 150 peripheral blood samples, made up of some 40 ophthalmopathy patients, roughly 75 hyperthyroidism patients and some 17 progressor patients. After sampling, hyperthyroidism patients received methimazole starting at 30 mg daily, and ophthalmopathy patients received high-dose intravenous methylprednisolone. What the research found in general, with its limitations: In validation, the model predicted progression to ophthalmopathy with 55% to 71% sensitivity and less than 75% specificity, a median of around six months before onset. Sample size was not statistically predetermined, and blinding of investigators to group allocation was not performed. Most expanded thyroid clonotypes (frequency above 0.001) were also detected in blood, a finding suggesting that blood repertoires may reflect thyroid immune responses. A model built on a 13 V-J signature distinguished ophthalmopathy from stable hyperthyroidism, reaching about 89% sensitivity and under 84% specificity in cross-validation and 80%/75% in testing.

Many counts were recorded for this clonotype. It lacks a known antigen. The input lacks base qualities; no much larger clone sits a single base away. TCR beta CDR3 regions were amplified from RNA transcripts. The TCR CDR3 was subjected to a first round of RT-PCR using the HTBI primer set and the Qiagen OneStep RT-PCR kit. Libraries were constructed in a second round of multiplex PCR, after which size selection and purification were performed. Libraries were sequenced paired-end with 100 bp reads on an Illumina HiSeq2000. The authors' pipeline ran thus. Raw data were processed with SOAPnuke, discarding reads with adapters, uncalled bases, mean Phred below 15, or no exact constant-primer or identifier match. COPE v1.2.5 was used to merge high-quality paired reads, and clonotypes were defined as unique nucleotide sequences. MiTCR v1.1 was used to align clonotypes to the IMGT TRBV, TRBD and TRBJ reference segments. The analysis included only V-J combinations with a frequency above 0.0001, which together covered 99.2% of the repertoires. The TCS score was defined as F50 (clonal expansion) divided by E x V (chaos), with BLOSUM62-based TCRdist calculated between CDR3 peptides within each V-J. Welch's t-statistics and random forest reduced approximately 520 V-J features to about 13, which were used in a naive Bayes classifier (R e1071). TCRdb ran its own pipeline on the public reads, namely fastp trimming at Q25 and MiXCR clone calling, and kept in-frame beta chains. Rows are unified per CDR3 protein, each entry keeping the most common DNA and genes. These V and J calls derive from TCRdb rather than the authors' analysis. For this sample there are around 400,000 distinct CDR3 sequences; 25% appear just once. In total, the top ten clones hold around 79% of the sample.

A patient counted as having stable Graves' hyperthyroidism if no progression to ophthalmopathy occurred over 18 months of follow-up. Hyperthyroidism patients were aged 18 to 65 years and newly diagnosed, with disease duration of less than 2 months. Patients with uncontrolled infections, other autoimmune diseases, pregnancy or lactation were excluded. Diagnoses relied on clinical symptoms, serum thyroxine and TRAb, thyroid ultrasound and orbital computed tomography. Ficoll-Paque density gradient centrifugation was used to isolate PBMCs from about 9.4 ml of fresh peripheral blood. Trizol reagent was used to extract total RNA, and RNA quality was then checked on an Agilent 2100 Bioanalyzer. The origin of this receptor is a man aged 50 to 60 with Graves' hyperthyroidism. The sequencing sample was made of blood.

The DNA is TGTGCCAGCAACCGCGGATCGGGGAGAAATCAGCCCCAGCATTTT. Translated, this is CASNRGSGRNQPQHF. The chain was built from TRBV6-1 and TRBJ1-5; the D gene is not confidently resolved. CDR1 and CDR2 are drawn from the germline V gene: MNHNS, SASEGT. V was cut back by 7 bases and J by 4 bases, leaving a gap of 17 bases between them. Inclusive of the bounding cysteine and phenylalanine, the CDR3 is 15 residues long. Only CDR3 DNA remains: 45 bases, in frame from the first base.